This entry lists 12 T cell receptor beta chains sequenced from one sample in a study of T-cell reconstitution after alpha-beta-depleted transplantation in children. Unique molecular identifiers were used to barcode this TCRbeta library. TCRdb recomputed calls from the PCR reads with MiXCR, one row per CDR3 protein. This table has 500,000 or so distinct CDR3 sequences, roughly an eighth appearing once. This specimen was PBMCs, mostly from graft donor cells, taken 180 days after TCRalphabeta/CD19-depleted stem cell transplant. These receptors came from a female patient aged 2 to 10 who had a stem cell transplant for aplastic anemia, so the T cells may come from the graft donor.

This clonotype occurred a few times. V is TRBV12-3 or TRBV12-4 and J is TRBJ2-3, with TRBD2 as a possible D gene (7 bases). This CDR3 comprises 16 residues. The V gene lost 3 bases and the J gene lost 1 base, with 14 bases spanning the gap. CDR3 in amino acids: CASSFRGGEGTDTQYF. CDR3 DNA sequence: TGTGCCAGCAGTTTTAGGGGGGGAGAAGGCACAGATACGCAGTATTTT.

The V gene is TRBV29-1, the J gene TRBJ1-3, with D maybe TRBD1 (5 bases). Germline CDR1 reads SQVTM; CDR2 reads ANQGSEA. CDR3 length: 14 amino acids. The V end was cut by 0 bases, the J end by 4 bases, with 10 bases between. In DNA form, the CDR3 reads TGCAGCGTTGAAGATATGGGGCGCGGAAACACCATATATTTT. It is translated as CSVEDMGRGNTIYF. Together with reference TRBV29-1 and TRBJ1-3, the CDR3 gives the full variable domain: SAVISQKPSRDICQRGTSLTIQCQVDSQVTMMFWYRQQPGQSLTLIATANQGSEATYESGFVIDKFPISRPNLTFSTLTVSNMSPEDSSIYLCSVEDMGRGNTIYFGEGSWLTVV.

The table lists this clonotype with many counts. This chain uses TRBV28 with TRBJ2-1; TRBD2 matches 10 bases. Per germline, CDR1 MDHEN and CDR2 SYDVKM. This CDR3 spans 16 amino acids. Trimming at V came to 5 bases and at J to 3 bases, leaving 7 bases not matched to a gene. The CDR3 coding sequence is TGTGCCAGCAGTGCCCTAGCGGGAGCGTTCTACAATGAGCAGTTCTTC. It yields the protein CASSALAGAFYNEQFF.

This clonotype occurred a few times. The rearrangement uses TRBV7-6 and TRBJ1-4; D uncertain. Trimming left V 4 bases short and J 6 bases short, with 12 bases between. This CDR3 spans 14 amino acids. Germline assignment: CDR1 SGHVS and CDR2 FNYEAQ. The CDR3 region has the DNA TGTGCCAGCAGCTCCATCGACGGTCATGAAAAACTGTTTTTT. Protein: CASSSIDGHEKLFF.

Notes on this clonotype: At one end the junction does not follow the germline gene, possibly because of a read error. V gene TRBV7-2 combines with J gene TRBJ1-1, with D perhaps matching TRBD1 (6 bases). Germline assignment: CDR1 SGHTA and CDR2 FQGNSA. This CDR3 comprises 13 residues. This chain's CDR3 is CASGLEGPRGAFF. The CDR3 nucleotides read TGTGCCAGCGGCTTAGAAGGCCCCAGGGGTGCTTTCTTT.

The chain joins TRBV4-3 to TRBJ1-1; perhaps TRBD1 as D (5 bases). Trimming took off 3 bases at V and 7 bases at J, with 12 bases between the two ends. Looked up from germline, CDR1 is LGHNA and CDR2 is YSLEER. This CDR3 contains 13 residues. CDR3 sequence: CASSHPGGGEAFF. The CDR3 DNA reads TGCGCCAGCAGCCACCCGGGGGGAGGTGAAGCTTTCTTT.

This clonotype was counted only a few times. The chain recombines TRBV29-1 with TRBJ2-5; D perhaps matches TRBD1 (5 bases). Germline V lookup: CDR1 SQVTM, CDR2 ANQGSEA. The CDR3 length is 12 residues. The germline V and J ends were trimmed by 4 bases and 2 bases, with 8 bases remaining between them. In nucleotides, the CDR3 is TGCAGCGTTGGGGGCTGGCAAGAGACCCAGTACTTC. Protein sequence: CSVGGWQETQYF.

The chain couples TRBV20-1 to TRBJ2-2; TRBD1 matches 9 bases. J lost 7 bases, V lost 0 bases, and 9 bases had no gene match. CDR3 length: 16 amino acids. CDR1 is DFQATT, CDR2 SNEGSKA, per germline (reference sequence). In nucleotides, the CDR3 is TGCAGTGCTAGAGATACCGGGACAGGGATCATCGGGGAGCTGTTTTTT. It encodes CSARDTGTGIIGELFF.

The chain carries TRBV18 and TRBJ2-5; unclear D gene. The CDR3 contains 17 residues. CDR1 is KGHSH, CDR2 LQKENI, per germline. The V gene lost 2 bases and the J gene lost 1 base, with 17 bases spanning the gap. CDR3 sequence (DNA): TGTGCCAGCTCACCATTACCGACACGCCAACTCCAAGAGACCCAGTACTTC. This encodes CASSPLPTRQLQETQYF.

This rearrangement joins TRBV7-2 to TRBJ2-7, with D possibly TRBD1 on 5 matching bases. V lost 5 bases to trimming and J lost 4 bases, with 9 bases between them. Per the germline V gene, CDR1 is SGHTA and CDR2 is FQGNSA. The CDR3 contains 12 residues. The CDR3 DNA sequence: TGTGCCAGCAGCGATCAGGGATACGAGCAGTACGTC. This codes for CASSDQGYEQYV.

The chain is built from TRBV20-1 and TRBJ1-3; 7 bases line up with TRBD1. This CDR3 has 14 amino acids. V gave up 0 bases and J gave up 5 bases; unmatched junction bases: 4. The V gene's germline CDR1 is DFQATT and CDR2 SNEGSKA (reference sequence). The CDR3, as DNA: TGCAGTGCTAGAGATTGGGACAGCAGAAACACCATATATTTT. Translated: CSARDWDSRNTIYF.

The V and J genes are TRBV7-2 and TRBJ2-5, with D maybe TRBD2 (6 bases). Germline V lookup: CDR1 SGHTA, CDR2 FQGNSA. The CDR3 is 14 residues long. Trimming took off 0 bases at V and 4 bases at J, with 9 bases between the two ends. In DNA, the CDR3 is TGTGCCAGCAGCTTAGCCCCCGGGGGAGAGACCCAGTACTTC. Protein product: CASSLAPGGETQYF.